The T cell receptor (beta chain) under discussion was sequenced for a study of blood T cell repertoires in COVID-19. Overall study: PBMCs, B-cell-depleted T cells, or T cells were the source of the cDNA or gDNA that made up the material.

Germline V gene data show CDR1 as SGHAT and CDR2 as FQNNGV. This CDR3 has 15 residues. V dropped 5 bases and J dropped 6 bases, with 17 bases sitting between them. As processed by the authors: Amplification of reference gene primers was used by the study to estimate nucleated cell counts. The repertoire was sequenced with immunoSEQ multiplex PCR; TCRdb's copy has only in-frame clones and lacks some. V, J and clone size derive from that table, while D and trimming were established from the DNA sequence. The data show about 220,000 clones, around four fifths seen once. The V call is TRBV11-2, the J call TRBJ1-5; D is possibly TRBD1 (6 bases). This clonotype was obtained from a woman older than 75 with COVID-19, enrolled during active disease. Sequences were obtained from peripheral blood. Here the CDR3 reads CASSPTTGLAQPQHF. CDR3 DNA: TGTGCCAGCAGCCCAACTACAGGGTTAGCTCAGCCCCAGCATTTT. The full variable domain, rest sourced from reference TRBV11-2 and TRBJ1-5, is EAGVAQSPRYKIIEKRQSVAFWCNPISGHATLYWYQQILGQGPKLLIQFQNNGVVDDSQLPKDRFSAERLKGVDSTLKIQPAKLEDSAVYLCASSPTTGLAQPQHFGDGTRLSIL.